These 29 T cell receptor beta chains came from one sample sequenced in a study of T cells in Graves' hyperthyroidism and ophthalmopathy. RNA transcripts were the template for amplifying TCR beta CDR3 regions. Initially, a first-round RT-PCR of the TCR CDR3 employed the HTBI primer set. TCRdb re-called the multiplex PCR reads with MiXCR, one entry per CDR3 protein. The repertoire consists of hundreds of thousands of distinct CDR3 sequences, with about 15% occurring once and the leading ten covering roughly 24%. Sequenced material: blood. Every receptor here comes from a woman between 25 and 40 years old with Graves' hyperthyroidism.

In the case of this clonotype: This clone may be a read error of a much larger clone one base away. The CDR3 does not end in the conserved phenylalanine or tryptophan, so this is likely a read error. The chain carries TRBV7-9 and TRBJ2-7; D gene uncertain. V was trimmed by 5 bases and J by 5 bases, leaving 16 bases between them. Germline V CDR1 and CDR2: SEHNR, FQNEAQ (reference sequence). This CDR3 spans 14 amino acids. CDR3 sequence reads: CASSQQGWSDEQYS. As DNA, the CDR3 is TGTGCCAGCAGCCAGCAAGGCTGGTCGGACGAGCAGTACTCC.

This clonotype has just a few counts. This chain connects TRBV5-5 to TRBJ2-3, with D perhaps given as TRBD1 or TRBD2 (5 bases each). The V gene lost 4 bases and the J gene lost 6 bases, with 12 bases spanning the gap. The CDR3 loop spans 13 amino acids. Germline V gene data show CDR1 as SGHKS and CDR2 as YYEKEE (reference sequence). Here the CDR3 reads CASSPPRGDTQYF. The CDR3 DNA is TGTGCCAGCAGCCCGCCGAGGGGCGATACGCAGTATTTT.

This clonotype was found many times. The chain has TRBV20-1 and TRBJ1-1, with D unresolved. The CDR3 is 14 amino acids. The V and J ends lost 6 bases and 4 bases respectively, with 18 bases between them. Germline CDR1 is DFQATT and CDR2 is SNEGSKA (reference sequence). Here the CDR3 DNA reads TGCAGTGCCATAGCAGAGTCTGGGAGCACTGAAGCTTTCTTT. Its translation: CSAIAESGSTEAFF.

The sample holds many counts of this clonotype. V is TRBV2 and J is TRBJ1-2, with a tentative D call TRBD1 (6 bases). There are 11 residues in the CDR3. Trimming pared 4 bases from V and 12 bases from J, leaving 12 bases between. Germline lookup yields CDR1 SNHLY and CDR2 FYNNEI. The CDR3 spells CASSVSGGHTF. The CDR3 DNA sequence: TGTGCCAGCAGTGTTTCCGGGGGGCACACCTTC.

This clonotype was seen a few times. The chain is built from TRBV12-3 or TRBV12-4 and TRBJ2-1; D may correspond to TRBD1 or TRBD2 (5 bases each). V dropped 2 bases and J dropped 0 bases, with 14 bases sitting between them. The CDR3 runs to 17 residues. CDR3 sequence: CASSLHDIGGSYNEQFF. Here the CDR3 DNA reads TGTGCCAGCAGTTTACACGACATTGGGGGCTCCTACAATGAGCAGTTCTTC.

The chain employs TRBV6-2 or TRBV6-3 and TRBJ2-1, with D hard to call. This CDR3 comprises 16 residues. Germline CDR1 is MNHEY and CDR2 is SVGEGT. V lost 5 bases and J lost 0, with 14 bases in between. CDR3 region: CASSPQTYYSYNEQFF. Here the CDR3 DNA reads TGTGCCAGCAGTCCCCAAACCTATTACTCCTACAATGAGCAGTTCTTC.

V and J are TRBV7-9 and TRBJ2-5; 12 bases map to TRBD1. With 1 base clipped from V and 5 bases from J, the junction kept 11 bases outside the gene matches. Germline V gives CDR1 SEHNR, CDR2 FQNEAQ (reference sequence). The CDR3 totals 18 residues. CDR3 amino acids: CASSLEAGTGGVWETQYF. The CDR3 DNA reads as TGTGCCAGCAGCTTAGAAGCCGGGACAGGGGGCGTTTGGGAGACCCAGTACTTC.

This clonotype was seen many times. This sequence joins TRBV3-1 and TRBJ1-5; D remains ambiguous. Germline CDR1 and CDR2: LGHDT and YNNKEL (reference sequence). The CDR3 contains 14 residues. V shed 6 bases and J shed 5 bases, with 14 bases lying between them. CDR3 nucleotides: TGTGCCAGCAGTGGCGGTAATGGTGATCAGCCCCAGCATTTT. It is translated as CASSGGNGDQPQHF.

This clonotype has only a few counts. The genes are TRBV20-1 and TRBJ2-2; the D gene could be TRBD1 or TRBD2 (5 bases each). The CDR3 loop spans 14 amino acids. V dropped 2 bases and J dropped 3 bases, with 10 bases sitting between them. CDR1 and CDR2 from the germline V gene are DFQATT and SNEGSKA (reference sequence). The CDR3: CSARWTGHTGELFF. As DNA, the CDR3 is TGCAGTGCTAGATGGACGGGGCACACCGGGGAGCTGTTTTTT.

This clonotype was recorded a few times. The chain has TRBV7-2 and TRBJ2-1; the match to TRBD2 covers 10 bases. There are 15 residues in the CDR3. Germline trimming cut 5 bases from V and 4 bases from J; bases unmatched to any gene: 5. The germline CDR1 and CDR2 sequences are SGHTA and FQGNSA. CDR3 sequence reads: CASSQGTSVYNEQFF. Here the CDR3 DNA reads TGTGCCAGCAGCCAAGGGACTAGCGTTTACAATGAGCAGTTCTTC. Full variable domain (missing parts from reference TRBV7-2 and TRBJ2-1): GAGVSQSPSNKVTEKGKDVELRCDPISGHTALYWYRQSLGQGLEFLIYFQGNSAPDKSGLPSDRFSAERTGGSVSTLTIQRTQQEDSAVYLCASSQGTSVYNEQFFGPGTRLTVL.

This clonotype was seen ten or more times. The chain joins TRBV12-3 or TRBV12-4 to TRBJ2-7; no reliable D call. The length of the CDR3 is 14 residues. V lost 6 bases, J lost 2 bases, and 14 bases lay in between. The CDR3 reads CASSPRVGTYEQYF. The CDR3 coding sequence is TGTGCCAGCAGCCCCCGCGTAGGGACCTACGAGCAGTACTTC.

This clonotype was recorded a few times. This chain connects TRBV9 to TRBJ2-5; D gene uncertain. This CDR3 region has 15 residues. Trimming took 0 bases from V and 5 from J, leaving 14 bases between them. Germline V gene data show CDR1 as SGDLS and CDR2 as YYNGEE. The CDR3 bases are TGTGCCAGCAGCGTAGCTGCAGTAATAGGGGAGACCCAGTACTTC. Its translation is CASSVAAVIGETQYF. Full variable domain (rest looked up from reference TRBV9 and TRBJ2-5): DSGVTQTPKHLITATGQRVTLRCSPRSGDLSVYWYQQSLDQGLQFLIQYYNGEERAKGNILERFSAQQFPDLHSELNLSSLELGDSALYFCASSVAAVIGETQYFGPGTRLLVL.

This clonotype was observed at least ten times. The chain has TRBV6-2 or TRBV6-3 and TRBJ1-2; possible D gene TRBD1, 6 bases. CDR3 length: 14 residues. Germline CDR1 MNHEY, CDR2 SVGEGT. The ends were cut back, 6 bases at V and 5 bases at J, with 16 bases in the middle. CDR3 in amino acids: CASRSEEGGYGYTF. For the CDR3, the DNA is TGTGCCAGCAGGTCAGAAGAAGGGGGGTATGGCTACACCTTC.

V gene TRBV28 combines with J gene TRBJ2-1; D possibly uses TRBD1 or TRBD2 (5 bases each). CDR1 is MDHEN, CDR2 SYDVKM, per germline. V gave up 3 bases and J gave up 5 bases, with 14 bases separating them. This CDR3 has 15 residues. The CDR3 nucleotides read TGTGCCAGCAGTTTGTTGGGGGACGGCGACAATGAGCAGTTCTTC. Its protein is CASSLLGDGDNEQFF.

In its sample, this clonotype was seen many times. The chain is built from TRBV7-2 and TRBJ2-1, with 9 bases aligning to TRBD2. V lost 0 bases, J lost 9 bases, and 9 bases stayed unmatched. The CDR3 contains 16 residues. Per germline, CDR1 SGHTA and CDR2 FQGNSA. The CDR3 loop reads CASSLARAGGPGEQFF. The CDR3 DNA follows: TGTGCCAGCAGCTTAGCGCGCGCGGGAGGGCCGGGTGAGCAGTTCTTC.

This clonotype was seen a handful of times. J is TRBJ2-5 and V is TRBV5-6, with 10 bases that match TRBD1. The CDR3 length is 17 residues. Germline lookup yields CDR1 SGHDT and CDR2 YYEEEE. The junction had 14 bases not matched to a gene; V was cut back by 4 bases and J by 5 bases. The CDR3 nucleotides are TGTGCCAGCAGCCGCGACGCAGACAGGGGGCGCGAGGAGACCCAGTACTTC. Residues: CASSRDADRGREETQYF.

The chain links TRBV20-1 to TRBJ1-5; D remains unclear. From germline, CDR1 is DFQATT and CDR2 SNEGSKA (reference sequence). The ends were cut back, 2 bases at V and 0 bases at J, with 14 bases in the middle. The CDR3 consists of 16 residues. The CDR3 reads CSARPSRVYSNQPQHF. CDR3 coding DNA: TGCAGTGCTAGACCGTCCCGGGTGTATAGCAATCAGCCCCAGCATTTT.

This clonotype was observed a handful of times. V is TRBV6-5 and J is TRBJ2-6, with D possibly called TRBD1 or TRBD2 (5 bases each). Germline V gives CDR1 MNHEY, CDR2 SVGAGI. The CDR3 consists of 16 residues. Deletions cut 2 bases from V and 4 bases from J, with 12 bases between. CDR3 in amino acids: CASSYPSGTGANVLTF. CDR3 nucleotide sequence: TGTGCCAGCAGTTACCCATCAGGGACCGGGGCCAACGTCCTGACTTTC.

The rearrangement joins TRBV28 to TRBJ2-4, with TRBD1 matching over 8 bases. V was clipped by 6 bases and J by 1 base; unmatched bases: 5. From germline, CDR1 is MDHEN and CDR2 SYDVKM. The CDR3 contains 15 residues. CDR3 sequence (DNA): TGTGCCAGCAGGTCGACAGGGGACGCCAAAAACATTCAGTACTTC. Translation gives CASRSTGDAKNIQYF.

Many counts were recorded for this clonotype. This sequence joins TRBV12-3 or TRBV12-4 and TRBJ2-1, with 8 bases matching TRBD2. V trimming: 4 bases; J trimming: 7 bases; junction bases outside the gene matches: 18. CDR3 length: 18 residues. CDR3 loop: CASSSTAVASGRGNEQFF. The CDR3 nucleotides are TGTGCCAGCAGTTCCACCGCCGTAGCGAGCGGGAGAGGAAATGAGCAGTTCTTC.

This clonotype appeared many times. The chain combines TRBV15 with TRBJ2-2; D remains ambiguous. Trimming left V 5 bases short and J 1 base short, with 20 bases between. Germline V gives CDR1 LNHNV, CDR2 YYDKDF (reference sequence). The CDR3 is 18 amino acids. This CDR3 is CATSEPGAPEMNTGELFF. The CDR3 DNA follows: TGTGCCACCAGCGAACCGGGTGCTCCCGAAATGAACACCGGGGAGCTGTTTTTT.

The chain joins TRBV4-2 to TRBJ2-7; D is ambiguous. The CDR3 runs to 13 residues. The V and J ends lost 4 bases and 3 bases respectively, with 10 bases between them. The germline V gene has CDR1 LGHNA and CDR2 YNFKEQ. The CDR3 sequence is CASSRGENYEQYF. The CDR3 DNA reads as TGTGCCAGCAGCCGTGGCGAGAACTACGAGCAGTACTTC.

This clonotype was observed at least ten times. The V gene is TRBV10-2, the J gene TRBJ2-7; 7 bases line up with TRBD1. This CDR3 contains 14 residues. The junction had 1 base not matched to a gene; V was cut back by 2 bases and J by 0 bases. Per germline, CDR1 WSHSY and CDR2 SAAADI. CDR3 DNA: TGCGCCAGCAGTGAGGGGGACAGCTCCTACGAGCAGTACTTC. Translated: CASSEGDSSYEQYF.

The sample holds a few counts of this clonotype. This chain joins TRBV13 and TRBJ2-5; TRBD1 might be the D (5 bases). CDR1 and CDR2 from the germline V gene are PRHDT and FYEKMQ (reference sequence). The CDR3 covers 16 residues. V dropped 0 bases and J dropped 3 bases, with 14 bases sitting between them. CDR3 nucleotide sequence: TGTGCCAGCAGCTTAGGGGGGCTAGTAGCTAAAGAGACCCAGTACTTC. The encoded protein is CASSLGGLVAKETQYF.

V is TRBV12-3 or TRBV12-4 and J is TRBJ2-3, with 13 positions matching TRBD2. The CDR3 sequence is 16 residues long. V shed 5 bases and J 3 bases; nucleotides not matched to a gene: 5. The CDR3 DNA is TGTGCCAGCAGTCCCGGGACTAGCGGGATGACAGATACGCAGTATTTT. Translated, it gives CASSPGTSGMTDTQYF.

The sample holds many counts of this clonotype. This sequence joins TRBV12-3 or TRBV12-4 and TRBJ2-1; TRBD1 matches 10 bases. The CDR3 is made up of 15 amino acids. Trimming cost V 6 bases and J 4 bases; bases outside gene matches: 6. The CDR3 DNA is TGTGCCAGCAGCCTGACAGGGGGCCCTTACAATGAGCAGTTCTTC. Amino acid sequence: CASSLTGGPYNEQFF.

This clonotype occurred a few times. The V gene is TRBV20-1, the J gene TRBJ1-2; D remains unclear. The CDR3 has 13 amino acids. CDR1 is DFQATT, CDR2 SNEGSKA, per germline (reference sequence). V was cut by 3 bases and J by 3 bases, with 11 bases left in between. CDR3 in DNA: TGCAGTGCTAGTGGAGTCGGGGACTATGGCTACACCTTC. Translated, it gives CSASGVGDYGYTF.

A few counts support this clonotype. The CDR3 nucleotides read TGTGCCAGCAGCGTGTCAGCTAACAATGAGCAGTTCTTC. This sequence encodes CASSVSANNEQFF. This chain uses TRBV9 with TRBJ2-1; D is undetermined. V was shortened by 2 bases and J by 5 bases, with 8 bases between the two germline ends. Per germline, CDR1 SGDLS and CDR2 YYNGEE. The length of the CDR3 is 13 residues.

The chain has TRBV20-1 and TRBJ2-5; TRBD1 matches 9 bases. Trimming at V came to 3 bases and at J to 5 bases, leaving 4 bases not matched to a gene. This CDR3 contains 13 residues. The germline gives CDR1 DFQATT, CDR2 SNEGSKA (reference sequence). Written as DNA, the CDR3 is TGCAGTGCTAGGGACAGGGGCCTTGAGACCCAGTACTTC. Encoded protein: CSARDRGLETQYF.